One and the same sample provided the 5 T cell receptor beta chains below, sequenced in a study of T cell responses to AZD1222 COVID-19 vaccine. Assay used: immunoSEQ multiplex PCR; TCRdb lists only in-frame clones, some missing. The data show over 80,000 clones, approximately 92% seen once. This material consisted of peripheral blood, taken on day 0 of AZD1222 vaccination. All receptors derive from an adult in good health.

The chain couples TRBV4-3 to TRBJ1-1; D is uncertain. In germline, CDR1 is LGHNA, CDR2 YSLEER. Between the trimmed V and J ends, which lost 0 bases and 1 base, there was a span of 9 bases. The CDR3 is 15 amino acids. Written as DNA, the CDR3 is TGCGCCAGCAGCCAAGATTTTCGAGGGAACACTGAAGCTTTCTTT. This gives the protein CASSQDFRGNTEAFF.

The chain carries TRBV15 and TRBJ1-1; no firm D call. CDR1 and CDR2 from the germline V gene are LNHNV and YYDKDF (reference sequence). CDR3 size: 12 residues. Trimming stripped 4 bases from V and 2 bases from J, with 5 bases between. The CDR3 DNA sequence: TGTGCCACCAGCACCACTAACACTGAAGCTTTCTTT. Its translation: CATSTTNTEAFF.

This chain uses TRBV12-5 with TRBJ1-4, with D hard to call. Germline V CDR1 and CDR2: LGHNT, FRNRAP. Trimming left V 5 bases short and J 2 bases short, with 21 bases between. The length of the CDR3 is 18 residues. The CDR3, as DNA: TGTGCTAGTGGTCTCGGTCCCTCTGGGGTTGGGACTAATGAAAAACTGTTTTTT. Translated, it gives CASGLGPSGVGTNEKLFF.

The V gene is TRBV5-1, the J gene TRBJ1-1; D call uncertain. CDR1 is SGHRS, CDR2 YFSETQ, per germline. This CDR3 spans 13 amino acids. The ends were cut back, 4 bases at V and 0 bases at J, with 7 bases in the middle. CDR3 in DNA: TGCGCCAGCAGCGACATAGTGAACACTGAAGCTTTCTTT. Translated: CASSDIVNTEAFF.

The V and J genes are TRBV5-1 and TRBJ2-1; D ambiguous. From germline, CDR1 is SGHRS and CDR2 YFSETQ. Trimming shortened V by 1 base and J by 10 bases, and 18 bases separated the two germline ends. This CDR3 spans 15 amino acids. The CDR3, as DNA: TGCGCCAGCAGCTTGTCCAGTACCCAAGTGTCCGAGCAGTTCTTC. Its protein product is CASSLSSTQVSEQFF.